This TCR beta chain is from a study of T cells after yellow fever vaccination. Study information: Each low-cell-number fraction was prepared by means of SMART-Seq v4 Ultra Low Input.

Per germline, CDR1 SQVTM and CDR2 ANQGSEA. V shed 2 bases, J shed 13 bases, and the junction held 10 bases outside the gene matches. The CDR3 is made up of 12 amino acids. Many counts were recorded for this clonotype. TCRdb reprocessed the 5' RACE reads via MiXCR and lists one record per CDR3 protein. The sample comprises over 65,000 distinct CDR3 sequences, 13% of which are singletons, and approximately 25% rests with the top ten. This TCR was recovered from a man aged 18 to 30 who received the YFV17D yellow fever vaccine. The specimen was CD8+ T cells not binding an NS4B(214-222) dextramer, sorted from PBMCs, collected less than 25 days after the first yellow fever vaccination. The chain uses TRBV29-1 and TRBJ2-5; TRBD1 aligns across 7 bases. The CDR3 is CSVERDQGQWYF. CDR3 DNA sequence: TGCAGCGTTGAAAGAGACCAGGGACAGTGGTACTTC.